This T cell receptor beta chain stems from a study of T-cell memory formation after mild COVID-19. TCRdb reanalysed the 5' RACE reads using MiXCR and keeps one entry per CDR3 protein. In the table there are around 150,000 distinct CDR3 sequences, about 14% of which are singletons. Sample: PBMCs or a T cell subset sorted from them (not recorded which). This receptor was obtained from an adult woman who had mild COVID-19 (a few samples of this study predate the infection). Cell type and time point are not known.

CDR3: CASSYSGQGPSNSPLHF. CDR3 bases: TGTGCCAGCAGTTACTCCGGACAGGGCCCATCTAATTCACCCCTCCACTTT. The chain joins TRBV6-5 to TRBJ1-6; 8 nucleotides line up with TRBD1. Germline CDR1 reads MNHEY; CDR2 reads SVGAGI. J gave up 6 bases and V 0 bases, and 7 bases lay outside the gene matches. This CDR3 is 17 amino acids long.